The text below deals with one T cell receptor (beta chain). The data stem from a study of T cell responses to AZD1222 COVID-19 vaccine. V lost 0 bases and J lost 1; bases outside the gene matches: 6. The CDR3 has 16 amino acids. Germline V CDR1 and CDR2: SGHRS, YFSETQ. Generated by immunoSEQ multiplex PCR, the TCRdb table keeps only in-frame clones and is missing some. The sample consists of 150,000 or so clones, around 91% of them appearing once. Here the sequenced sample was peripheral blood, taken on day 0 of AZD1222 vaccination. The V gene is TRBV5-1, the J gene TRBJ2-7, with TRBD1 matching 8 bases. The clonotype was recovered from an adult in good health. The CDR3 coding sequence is TGCGCCAGCAGCTTGGCCCTTGGACAGGGTTCCTACGAGCAGTACTTC. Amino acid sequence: CASSLALGQGSYEQYF.